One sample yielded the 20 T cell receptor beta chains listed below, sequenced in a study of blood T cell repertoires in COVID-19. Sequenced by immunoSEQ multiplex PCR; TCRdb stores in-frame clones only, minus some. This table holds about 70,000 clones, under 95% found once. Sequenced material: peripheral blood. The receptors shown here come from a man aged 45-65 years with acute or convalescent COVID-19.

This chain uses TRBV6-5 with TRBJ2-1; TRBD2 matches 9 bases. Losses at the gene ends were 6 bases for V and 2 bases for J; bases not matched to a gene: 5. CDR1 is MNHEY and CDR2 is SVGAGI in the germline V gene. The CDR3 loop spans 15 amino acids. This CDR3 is CASSRLAEPYNEQFF. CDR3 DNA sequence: TGTGCCAGCAGCCGACTAGCGGAGCCCTACAATGAGCAGTTCTTC.

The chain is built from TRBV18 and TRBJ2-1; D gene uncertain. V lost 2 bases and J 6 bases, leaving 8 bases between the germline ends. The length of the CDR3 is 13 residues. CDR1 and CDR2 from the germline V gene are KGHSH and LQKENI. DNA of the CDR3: TGTGCCAGCTCACCATCCAGAGGCAATGAGCAGTTCTTC. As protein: CASSPSRGNEQFF. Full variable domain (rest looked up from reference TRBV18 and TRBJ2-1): NAGVMQNPRHLVRRRGQEARLRCSPMKGHSHVYWYRQLPEEGLKFMVYLQKENIIDESGMPKERFSAEFPKEGPSILRIQQVVRGDSAAYFCASSPSRGNEQFFGPGTRLTVL.

CDR3 sequence reads: CASSKSKGGAREPQHF. In DNA form, the CDR3 reads TGTGCCAGCAGCAAATCTAAGGGAGGTGCCCGGGAGCCCCAGCATTTT. V is TRBV21-1 and J is TRBJ1-5. TRBV21-1 is deemed a pseudogene. The CDR3 is 16 amino acids.

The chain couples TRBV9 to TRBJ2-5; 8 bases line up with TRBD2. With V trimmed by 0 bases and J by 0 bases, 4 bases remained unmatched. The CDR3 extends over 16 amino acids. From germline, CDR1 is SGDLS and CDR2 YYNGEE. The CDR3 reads CASSVEGGGNQETQYF. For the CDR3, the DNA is TGTGCCAGCAGCGTAGAGGGCGGGGGGAACCAAGAGACCCAGTACTTC.

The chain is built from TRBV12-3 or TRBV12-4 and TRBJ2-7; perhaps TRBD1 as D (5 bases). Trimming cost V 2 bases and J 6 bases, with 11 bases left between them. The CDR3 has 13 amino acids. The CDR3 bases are TGTGCCAGCAGTTTAAGACAGTTCCCCGAGCAGTACTTC. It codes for CASSLRQFPEQYF.

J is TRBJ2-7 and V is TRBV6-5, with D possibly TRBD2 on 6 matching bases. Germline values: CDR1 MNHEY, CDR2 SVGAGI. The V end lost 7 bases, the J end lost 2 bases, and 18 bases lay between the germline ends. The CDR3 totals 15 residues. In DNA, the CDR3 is TGTGCCAGCACCCGAGGAGGGTCTAGCGCCTACGAGCAGTACTTC. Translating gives CASTRGGSSAYEQYF.

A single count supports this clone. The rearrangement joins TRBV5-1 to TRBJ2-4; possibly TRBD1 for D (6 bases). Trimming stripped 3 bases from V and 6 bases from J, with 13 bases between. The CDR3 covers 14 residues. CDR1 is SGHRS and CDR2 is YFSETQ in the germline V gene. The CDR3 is CASSYGQLGNIQYF. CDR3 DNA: TGCGCCAGCAGCTATGGACAGTTGGGAAACATTCAGTACTTC.

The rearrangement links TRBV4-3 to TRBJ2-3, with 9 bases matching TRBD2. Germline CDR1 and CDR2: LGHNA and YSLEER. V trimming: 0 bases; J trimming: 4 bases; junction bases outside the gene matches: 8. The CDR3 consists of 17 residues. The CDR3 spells CASSQDLQRGAPDTQYF. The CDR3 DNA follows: TGCGCCAGCAGCCAAGATTTGCAGCGGGGGGCCCCAGATACGCAGTATTTT.

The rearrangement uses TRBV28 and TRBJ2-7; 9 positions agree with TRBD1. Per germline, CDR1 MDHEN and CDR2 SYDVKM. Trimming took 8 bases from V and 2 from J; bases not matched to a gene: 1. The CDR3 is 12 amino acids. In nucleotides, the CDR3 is TGTGCCAGCGGGACAGGGCCCTACGAGCAGTACGTC. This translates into CASGTGPYEQYV.

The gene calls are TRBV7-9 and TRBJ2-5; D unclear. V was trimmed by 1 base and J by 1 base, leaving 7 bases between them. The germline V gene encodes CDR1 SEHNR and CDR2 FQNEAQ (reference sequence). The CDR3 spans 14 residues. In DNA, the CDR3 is TGTGCCAGCAGCTTAGTCGGAGCCCAAGAGACCCAGTACTTC. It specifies CASSLVGAQETQYF.

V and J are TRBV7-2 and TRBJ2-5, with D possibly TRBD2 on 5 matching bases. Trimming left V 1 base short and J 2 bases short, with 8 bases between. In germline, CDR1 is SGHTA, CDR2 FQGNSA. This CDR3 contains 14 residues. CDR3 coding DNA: TGTGCCAGCAGCTTAGGCCCGGGGCAAGAGACCCAGTACTTC. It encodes CASSLGPGQETQYF.

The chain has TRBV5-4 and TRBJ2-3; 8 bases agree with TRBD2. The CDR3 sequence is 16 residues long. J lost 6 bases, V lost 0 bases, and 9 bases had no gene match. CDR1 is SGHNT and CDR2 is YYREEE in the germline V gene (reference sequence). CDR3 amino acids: CASSLAGGDPPDTQYF. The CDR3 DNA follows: TGTGCCAGCAGCTTGGCGGGAGGGGATCCTCCCGATACGCAGTATTTT.

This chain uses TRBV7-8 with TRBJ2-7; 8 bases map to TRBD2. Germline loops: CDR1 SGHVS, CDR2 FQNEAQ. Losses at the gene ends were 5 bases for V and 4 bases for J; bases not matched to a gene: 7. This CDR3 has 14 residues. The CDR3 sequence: CASSISGGLYEQYV. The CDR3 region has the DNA TGTGCCAGCAGCATCTCGGGGGGGCTGTACGAGCAGTACGTC.

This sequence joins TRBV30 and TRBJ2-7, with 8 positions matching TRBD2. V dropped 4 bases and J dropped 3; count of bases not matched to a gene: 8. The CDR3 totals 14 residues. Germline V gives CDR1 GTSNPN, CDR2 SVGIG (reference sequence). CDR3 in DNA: TGTGCCTGGACCAGAGCGGGGGTACTCTACGAGCAGTACTTC. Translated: CAWTRAGVLYEQYF.

Here the CDR3 DNA reads TGCGCCAGCAGCCAAGTAAAAACGGGACAGGGTGGGACTGAGCAGTTCTTC. Its translation is CASSQVKTGQGGTEQFF. The chain is built from TRBV4-3 and TRBJ2-1, with 9 bases matching TRBD1. Germline V gene lookup returns CDR1 LGHNA and CDR2 YSLEER. This CDR3 contains 17 residues. The V gene end was trimmed by 1 base and the J gene end by 9 bases; junction bases not matched to a gene: 13.

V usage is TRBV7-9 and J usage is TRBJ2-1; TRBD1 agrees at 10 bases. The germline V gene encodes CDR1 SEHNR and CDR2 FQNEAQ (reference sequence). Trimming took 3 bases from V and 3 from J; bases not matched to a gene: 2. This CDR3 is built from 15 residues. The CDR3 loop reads CASSLGQGIYNEQFF. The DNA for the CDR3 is TGTGCCAGCAGCTTGGGACAGGGGATCTACAATGAGCAGTTCTTC.

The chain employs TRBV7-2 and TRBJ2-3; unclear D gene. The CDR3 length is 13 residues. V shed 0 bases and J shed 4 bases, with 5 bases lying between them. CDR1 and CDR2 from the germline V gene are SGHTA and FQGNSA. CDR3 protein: CASSLAISDTQYF. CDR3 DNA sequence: TGTGCCAGCAGCTTAGCCATTTCAGATACGCAGTATTTT.

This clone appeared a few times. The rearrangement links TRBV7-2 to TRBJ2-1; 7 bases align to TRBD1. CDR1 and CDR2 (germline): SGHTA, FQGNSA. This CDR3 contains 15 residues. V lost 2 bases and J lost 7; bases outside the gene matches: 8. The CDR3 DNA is TGTGCCAGCAGCTTATCTGGGACAGAGGCGAATGAGCAGTTCTTC. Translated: CASSLSGTEANEQFF.

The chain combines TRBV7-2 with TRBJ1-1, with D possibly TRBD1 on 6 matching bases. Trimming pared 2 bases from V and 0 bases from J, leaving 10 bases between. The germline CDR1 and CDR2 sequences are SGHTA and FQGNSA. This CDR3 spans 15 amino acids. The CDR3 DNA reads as TGTGCCAGCAGCTTAAGGACAGCCATGAACACTGAAGCTTTCTTT. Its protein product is CASSLRTAMNTEAFF. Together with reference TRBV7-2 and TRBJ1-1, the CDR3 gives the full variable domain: GAGVSQSPSNKVTEKGKDVELRCDPISGHTALYWYRQSLGQGLEFLIYFQGNSAPDKSGLPSDRFSAERTGGSVSTLTIQRTQQEDSAVYLCASSLRTAMNTEAFFGQGTRLTVV.

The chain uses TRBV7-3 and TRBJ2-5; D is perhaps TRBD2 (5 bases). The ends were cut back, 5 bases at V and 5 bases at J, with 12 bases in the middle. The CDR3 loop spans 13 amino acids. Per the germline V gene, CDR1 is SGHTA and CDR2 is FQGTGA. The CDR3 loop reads CASSRSLAETQYF. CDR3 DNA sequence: TGTGCCAGCAGCCGGAGCCTAGCTGAGACCCAGTACTTC.